This T cell receptor (beta chain) is from a study of regulatory T cells in long-lasting Graves disease. The germline V gene has CDR1 SGDLS and CDR2 YYNGEE. V was pared by 0 bases and J by 1 base, with 1 base of the junction left unmatched. This CDR3 region has 15 residues. Time point meaning: newly diagnosed GD, antithyroid drugs for less than 3 months. From PBMCs, RNA was extracted and then used to make the TCR library. This clonotype was observed a few times. To make TCR beta libraries, researchers used iRepertoire HTBI primers and Arm-PCR of CDR3 regions. Authors' processing steps: Across all samples, more than 60 TRBV segments and around 13 TRBJ segments were identified. TCRdb re-analysed the multiplex PCR reads in MiXCR, keeping a single row per CDR3 protein. Clone size and V and J calls follow TCRdb, not the original study. The sample includes about 620,000 distinct CDR3 sequences, around 17% of them seen just once.

These sequences were also reported in another study, on T cells in Graves' hyperthyroidism and ophthalmopathy. That paper states: Ophthalmopathy could be told apart from stable hyperthyroidism with a 13 V-J model.

This TCR was sampled from a woman under 40 with Graves disease. The chain is built from TRBV9 and TRBJ2-3, with 8 bases identical to TRBD1. The source material was peripheral blood mononuclear cells (PBMCs), sampled at new diagnosis, from a patient treated with antithyroid drugs. CDR3 DNA sequence: TGTGCCAGCAGCGTAGCGGGACAGGGCACAGATACGCAGTATTTT. Translating it yields CASSVAGQGTDTQYF.